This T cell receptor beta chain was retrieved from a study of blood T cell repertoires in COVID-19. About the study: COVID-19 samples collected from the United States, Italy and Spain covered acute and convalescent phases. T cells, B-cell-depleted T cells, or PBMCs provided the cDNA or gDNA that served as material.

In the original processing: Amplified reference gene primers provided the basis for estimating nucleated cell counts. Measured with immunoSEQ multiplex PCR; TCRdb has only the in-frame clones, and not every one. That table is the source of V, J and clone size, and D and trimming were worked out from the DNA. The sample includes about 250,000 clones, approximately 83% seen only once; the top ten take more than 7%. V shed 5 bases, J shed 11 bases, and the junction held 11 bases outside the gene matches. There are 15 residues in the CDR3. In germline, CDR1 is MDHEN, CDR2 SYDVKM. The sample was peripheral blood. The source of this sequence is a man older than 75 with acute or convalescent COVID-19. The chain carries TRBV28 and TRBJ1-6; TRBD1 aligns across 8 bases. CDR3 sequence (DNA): TGTGCCAGCAGTATCACACAGGGGGAATGGGCACCCCTCCACTTT. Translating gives CASSITQGEWAPLHF.